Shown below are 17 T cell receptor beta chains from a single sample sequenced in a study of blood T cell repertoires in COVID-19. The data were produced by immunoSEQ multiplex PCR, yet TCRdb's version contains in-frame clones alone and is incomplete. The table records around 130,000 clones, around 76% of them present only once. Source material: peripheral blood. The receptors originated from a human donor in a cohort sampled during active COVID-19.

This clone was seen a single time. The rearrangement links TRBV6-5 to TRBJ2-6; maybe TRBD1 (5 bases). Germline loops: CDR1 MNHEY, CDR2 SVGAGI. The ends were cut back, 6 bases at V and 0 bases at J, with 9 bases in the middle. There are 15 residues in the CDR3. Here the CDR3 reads CASRFQGSGANVLTF. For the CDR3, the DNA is TGTGCCAGCAGATTTCAGGGCTCTGGGGCCAACGTCCTGACTTTC.

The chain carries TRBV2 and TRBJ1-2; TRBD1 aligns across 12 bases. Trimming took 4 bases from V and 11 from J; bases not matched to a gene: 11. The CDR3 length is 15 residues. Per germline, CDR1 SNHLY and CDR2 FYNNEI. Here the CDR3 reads CASSGGTGGDWAYTF. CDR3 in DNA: TGTGCCAGCAGTGGAGGGACAGGGGGCGATTGGGCTTACACCTTC.

CDR3 DNA sequence: TGTGCCAGCTCACCCCAGGGGGCGGCTGGAAACACCATATATTTT. It yields the protein CASSPQGAAGNTIYF. The gene calls are TRBV18 and TRBJ1-3; TRBD1 agrees at 8 bases. CDR3 length: 15 residues. V was pared by 3 bases and J by 2 bases, with 3 bases of the junction left unmatched. Germline V gives CDR1 KGHSH, CDR2 LQKENI.

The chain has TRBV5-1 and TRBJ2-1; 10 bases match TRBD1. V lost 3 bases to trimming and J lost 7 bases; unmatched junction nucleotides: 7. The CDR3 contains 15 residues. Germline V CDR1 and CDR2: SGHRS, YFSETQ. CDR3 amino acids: CASSSETGGLNEQFF. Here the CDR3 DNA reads TGCGCCAGCAGCTCCGAGACAGGGGGCCTGAATGAGCAGTTCTTC.

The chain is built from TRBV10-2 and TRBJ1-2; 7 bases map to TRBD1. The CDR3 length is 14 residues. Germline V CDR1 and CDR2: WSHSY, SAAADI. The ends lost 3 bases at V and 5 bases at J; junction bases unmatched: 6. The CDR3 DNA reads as TGCGCCAGCAGTGATACCACACAGGGGTATGGCTACACCTTC. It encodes CASSDTTQGYGYTF.

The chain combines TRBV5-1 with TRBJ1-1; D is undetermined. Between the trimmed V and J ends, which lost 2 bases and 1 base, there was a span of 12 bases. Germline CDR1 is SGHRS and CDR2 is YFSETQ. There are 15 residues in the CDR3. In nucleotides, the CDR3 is TGCGCCAGCAGCTTACCCGGGGAAGCGAACACTGAAGCTTTCTTT. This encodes CASSLPGEANTEAFF.

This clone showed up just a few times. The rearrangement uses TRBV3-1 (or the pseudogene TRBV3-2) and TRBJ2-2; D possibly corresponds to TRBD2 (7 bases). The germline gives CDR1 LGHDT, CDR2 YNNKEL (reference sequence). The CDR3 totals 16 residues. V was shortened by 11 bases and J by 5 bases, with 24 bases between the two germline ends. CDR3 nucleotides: TGTGCCCCCCCCCACGGGGGCGGGGGAAGTACCGGGGAGCTGTTTTTT. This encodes CAPPHGGGGSTGELFF.

CDR3 residues: CASRDRVAGELFF. DNA of the CDR3: TGTGCCAGTAGAGATCGGGTGGCCGGGGAGCTGTTTTTT. The chain has TRBV6-5 and TRBJ2-2; D is unresolved. Germline loops: CDR1 MNHEY, CDR2 SVGAGI. The CDR3 contains 13 residues. Deletions cut 9 bases from V and 6 bases from J, with 14 bases between.

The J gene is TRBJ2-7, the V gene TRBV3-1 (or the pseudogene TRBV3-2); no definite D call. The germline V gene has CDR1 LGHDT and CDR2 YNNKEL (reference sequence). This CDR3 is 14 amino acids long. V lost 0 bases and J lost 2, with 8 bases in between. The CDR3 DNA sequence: TGTGCCAGCAGCCAAGATCTTAGTACCTACGAGCAGTACTTC. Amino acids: CASSQDLSTYEQYF.

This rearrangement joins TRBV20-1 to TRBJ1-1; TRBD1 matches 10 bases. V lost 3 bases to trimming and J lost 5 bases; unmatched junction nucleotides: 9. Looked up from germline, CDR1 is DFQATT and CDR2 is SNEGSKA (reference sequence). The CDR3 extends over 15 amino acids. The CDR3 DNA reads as TGCAGTGCTAGTTGGGACAGGGGAAGAAAAACTGAAGCTTTCTTT. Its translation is CSASWDRGRKTEAFF.

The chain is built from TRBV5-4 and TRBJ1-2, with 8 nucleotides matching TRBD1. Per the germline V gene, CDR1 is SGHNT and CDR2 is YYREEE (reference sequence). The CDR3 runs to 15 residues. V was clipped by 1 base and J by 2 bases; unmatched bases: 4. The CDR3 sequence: CASSLRTGRNYGYTF. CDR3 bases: TGTGCCAGCAGCTTGAGGACAGGGAGGAACTATGGCTACACCTTC.

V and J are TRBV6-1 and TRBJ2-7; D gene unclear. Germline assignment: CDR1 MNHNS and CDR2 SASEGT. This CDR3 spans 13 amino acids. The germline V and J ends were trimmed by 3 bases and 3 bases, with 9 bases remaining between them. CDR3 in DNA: TGTGCCAGCAGTGAGAGCCCGCGCTACGAGCAGTACTTC. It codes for CASSESPRYEQYF.

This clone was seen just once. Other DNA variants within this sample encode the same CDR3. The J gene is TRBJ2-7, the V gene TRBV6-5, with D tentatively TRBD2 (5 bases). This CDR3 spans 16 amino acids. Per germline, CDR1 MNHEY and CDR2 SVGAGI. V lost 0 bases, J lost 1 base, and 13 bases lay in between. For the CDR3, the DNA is TGTGCCAGCAGTTACTCTGGCGGGCGAATTTCCTACGAGCAGTACTTC. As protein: CASSYSGGRISYEQYF.

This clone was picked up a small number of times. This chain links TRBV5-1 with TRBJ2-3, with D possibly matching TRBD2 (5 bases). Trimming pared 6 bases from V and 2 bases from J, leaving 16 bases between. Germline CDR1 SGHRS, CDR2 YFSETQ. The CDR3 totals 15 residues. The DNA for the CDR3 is TGCGCCAGCAACTTCGGCGGACGGGACACAGATACGCAGTATTTT. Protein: CASNFGGRDTDTQYF. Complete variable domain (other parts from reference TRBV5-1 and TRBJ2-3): KAGVTQTPRYLIKTRGQQVTLSCSPISGHRSVSWYQQTPGQGLQFLFEYFSETQRNKGNFPGRFSGRQFSNSRSEMNVSTLELGDSALYLCASNFGGRDTDTQYFGPGTRLTVL.

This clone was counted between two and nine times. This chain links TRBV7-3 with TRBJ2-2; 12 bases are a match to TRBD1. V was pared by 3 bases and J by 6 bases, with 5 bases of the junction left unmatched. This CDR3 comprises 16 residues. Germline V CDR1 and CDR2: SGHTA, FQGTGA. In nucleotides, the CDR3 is TGTGCCAGCAGCTTGGCGGGACAGGGGGCCTCCGGGGAGCTGTTTTTT. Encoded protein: CASSLAGQGASGELFF.

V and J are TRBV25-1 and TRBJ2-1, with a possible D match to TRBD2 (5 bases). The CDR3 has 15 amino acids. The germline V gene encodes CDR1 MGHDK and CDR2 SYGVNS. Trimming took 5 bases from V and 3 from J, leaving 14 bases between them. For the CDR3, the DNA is TGTGCCAGCAGTATACGGGGAGCCCTCTACAATGAGCAGTTCTTC. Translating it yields CASSIRGALYNEQFF.

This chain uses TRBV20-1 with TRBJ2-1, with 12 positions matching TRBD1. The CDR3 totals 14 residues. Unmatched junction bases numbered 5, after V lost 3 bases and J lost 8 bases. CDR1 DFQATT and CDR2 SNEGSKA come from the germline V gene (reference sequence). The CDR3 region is CSASGGTGGHEQFF. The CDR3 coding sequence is TGCAGTGCTAGTGGAGGGACAGGGGGCCATGAGCAGTTCTTC.